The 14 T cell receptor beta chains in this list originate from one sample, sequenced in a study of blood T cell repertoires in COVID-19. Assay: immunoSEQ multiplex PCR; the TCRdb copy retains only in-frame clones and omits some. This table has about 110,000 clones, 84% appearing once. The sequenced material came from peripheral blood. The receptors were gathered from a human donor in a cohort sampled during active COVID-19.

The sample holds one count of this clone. As DNA, the CDR3 is TGTGCCTGGAGTCGTATCCCGGGACAGGGAATAGGTACTGAAGCTTTCTTT. Translating it yields CAWSRIPGQGIGTEAFF. V gene TRBV30 combines with J gene TRBJ1-1, with 9 bases fitting TRBD1. After removal of 2 bases from V and 5 bases from J, the junction contained 15 bases not matched to a gene. The CDR3 contains 17 residues. In germline, CDR1 is GTSNPN, CDR2 SVGIG (reference sequence).

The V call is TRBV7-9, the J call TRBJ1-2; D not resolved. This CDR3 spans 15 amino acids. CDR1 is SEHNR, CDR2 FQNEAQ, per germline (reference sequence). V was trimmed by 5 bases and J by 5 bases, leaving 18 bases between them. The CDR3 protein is CASSPVGRVNYGYTF. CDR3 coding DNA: TGTGCCAGCAGCCCCGTTGGGAGGGTGAATTATGGCTACACCTTC.

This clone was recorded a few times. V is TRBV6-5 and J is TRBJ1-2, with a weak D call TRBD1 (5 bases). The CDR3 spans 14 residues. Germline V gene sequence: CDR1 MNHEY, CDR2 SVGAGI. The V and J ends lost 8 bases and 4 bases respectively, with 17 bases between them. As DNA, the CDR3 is TGTGCCAGCGGGGGAGGTTGGGGGTTCTATGGCTACACCTTC. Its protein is CASGGGWGFYGYTF.

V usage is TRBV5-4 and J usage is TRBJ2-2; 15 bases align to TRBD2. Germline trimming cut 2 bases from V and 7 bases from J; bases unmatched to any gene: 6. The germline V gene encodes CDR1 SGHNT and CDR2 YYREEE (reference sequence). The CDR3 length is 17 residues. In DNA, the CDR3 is TGTGCCAGCAGCTTACCGGGACTAGCGGGAGGTGGCGGGGAGCTGTTTTTT. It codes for CASSLPGLAGGGGELFF.

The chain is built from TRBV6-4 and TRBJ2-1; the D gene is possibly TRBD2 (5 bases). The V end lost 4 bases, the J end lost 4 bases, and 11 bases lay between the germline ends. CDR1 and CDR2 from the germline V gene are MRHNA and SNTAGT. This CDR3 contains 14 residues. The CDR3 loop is CASSGTGFYNEQFF. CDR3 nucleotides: TGTGCCAGCAGTGGAACGGGATTTTACAATGAGCAGTTCTTC.

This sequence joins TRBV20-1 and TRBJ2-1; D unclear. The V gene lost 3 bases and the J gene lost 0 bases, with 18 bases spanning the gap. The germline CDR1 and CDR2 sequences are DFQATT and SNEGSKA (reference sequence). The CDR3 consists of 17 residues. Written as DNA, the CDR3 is TGCAGTGCTAGTTTAGCTCCAAGATTGAGCTCCTACAATGAGCAGTTCTTC. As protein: CSASLAPRLSSYNEQFF.

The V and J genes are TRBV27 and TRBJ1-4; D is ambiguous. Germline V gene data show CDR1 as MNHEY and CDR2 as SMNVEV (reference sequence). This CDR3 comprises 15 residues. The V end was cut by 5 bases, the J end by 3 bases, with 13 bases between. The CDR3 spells CASSLRRYSNEKLFF. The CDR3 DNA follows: TGTGCCAGCAGTCTCAGGAGGTATTCTAATGAAAAACTGTTTTTT. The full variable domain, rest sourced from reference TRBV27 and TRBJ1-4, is EAQVTQNPRYLITVTGKKLTVTCSQNMNHEYMSWYRQDPGLGLRQIYYSMNVEVTDKGDVPEGYKVSRKEKRNFPLILESPSPNQTSLYFCASSLRRYSNEKLFFGSGTQLSVL.

CDR3 in DNA: TGTGCCAGCAGCGGAGGGACAGGATTGGGCACAGATACGCAGTATTTT. Its protein product is CASSGGTGLGTDTQYF. The chain has TRBV5-4 and TRBJ2-3, with TRBD1 identical over 8 bases. This CDR3 has 16 amino acids. Trimming removed 4 bases from V and 1 base from J; junction bases left unmatched: 8. Germline values: CDR1 SGHNT, CDR2 YYREEE (reference sequence). Variable domain in full (rest from reference TRBV5-4 and TRBJ2-3): ETGVTQSPTHLIKTRGQQVTLRCSSQSGHNTVSWYQQALGQGPQFIFQYYREEENGRGNFPPRFSGLQFPNYSSELNVNALELDDSALYLCASSGGTGLGTDTQYFGPGTRLTVL.

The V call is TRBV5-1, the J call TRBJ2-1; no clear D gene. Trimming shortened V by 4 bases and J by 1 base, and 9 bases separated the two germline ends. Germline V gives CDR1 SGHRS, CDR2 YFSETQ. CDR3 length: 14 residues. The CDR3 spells CASSALVSYNEQFF. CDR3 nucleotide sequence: TGCGCCAGCAGCGCCCTAGTTTCCTACAATGAGCAGTTCTTC.

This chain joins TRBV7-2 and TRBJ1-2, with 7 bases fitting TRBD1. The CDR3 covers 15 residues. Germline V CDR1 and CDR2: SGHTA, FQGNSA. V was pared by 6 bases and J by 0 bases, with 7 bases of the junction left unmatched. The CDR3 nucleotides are TGTGCCAGCAGTATACAGGGGCTGACTAACTATGGCTACACCTTC. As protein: CASSIQGLTNYGYTF. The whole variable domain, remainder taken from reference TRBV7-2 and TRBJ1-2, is GAGVSQSPSNKVTEKGKDVELRCDPISGHTALYWYRQSLGQGLEFLIYFQGNSAPDKSGLPSDRFSAERTGGSVSTLTIQRTQQEDSAVYLCASSIQGLTNYGYTFGSGTRLTVV.

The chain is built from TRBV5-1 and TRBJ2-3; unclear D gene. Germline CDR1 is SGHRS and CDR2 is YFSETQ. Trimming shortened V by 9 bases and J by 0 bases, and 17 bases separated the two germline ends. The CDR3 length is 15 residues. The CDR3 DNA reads TGCGCCACTCGGTGGGCAGCTACTAGCACAGATACGCAGTATTTT. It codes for CATRWAATSTDTQYF.

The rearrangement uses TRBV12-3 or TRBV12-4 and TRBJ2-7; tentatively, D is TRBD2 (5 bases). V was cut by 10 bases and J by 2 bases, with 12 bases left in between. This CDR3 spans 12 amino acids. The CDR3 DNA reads TGTGCCACCGCTAGCCGCACCTACGAGCAGTACTTC. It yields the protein CATASRTYEQYF.

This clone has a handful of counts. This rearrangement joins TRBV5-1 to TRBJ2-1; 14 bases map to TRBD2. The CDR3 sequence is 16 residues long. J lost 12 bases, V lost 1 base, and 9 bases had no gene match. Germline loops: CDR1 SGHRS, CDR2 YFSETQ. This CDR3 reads CASSLNPGLAGAWQFF. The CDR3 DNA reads TGCGCCAGCAGCTTGAACCCGGGACTAGCGGGAGCTTGGCAGTTCTTC.

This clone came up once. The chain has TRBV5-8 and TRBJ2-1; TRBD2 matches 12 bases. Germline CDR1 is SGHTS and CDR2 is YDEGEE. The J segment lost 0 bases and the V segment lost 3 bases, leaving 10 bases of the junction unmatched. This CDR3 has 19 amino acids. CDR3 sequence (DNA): TGTGCCAGCAGCTCTATGCTAGCGGGGGGGAGCGACTCCTACAATGAGCAGTTCTTC. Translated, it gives CASSSMLAGGSDSYNEQFF.